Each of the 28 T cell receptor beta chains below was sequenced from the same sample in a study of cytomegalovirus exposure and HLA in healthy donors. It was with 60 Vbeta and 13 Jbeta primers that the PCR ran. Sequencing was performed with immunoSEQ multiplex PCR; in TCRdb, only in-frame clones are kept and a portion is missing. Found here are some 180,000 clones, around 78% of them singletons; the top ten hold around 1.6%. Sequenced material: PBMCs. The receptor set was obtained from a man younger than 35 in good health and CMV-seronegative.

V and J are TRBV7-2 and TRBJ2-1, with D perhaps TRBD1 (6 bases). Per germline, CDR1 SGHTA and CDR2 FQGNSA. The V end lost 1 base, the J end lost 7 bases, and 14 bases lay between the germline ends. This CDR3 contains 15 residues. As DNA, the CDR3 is TGTGCCAGCAGCTTAGGAAGGGCAGGGGTTAATGAGCAGTTCTTC. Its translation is CASSLGRAGVNEQFF.

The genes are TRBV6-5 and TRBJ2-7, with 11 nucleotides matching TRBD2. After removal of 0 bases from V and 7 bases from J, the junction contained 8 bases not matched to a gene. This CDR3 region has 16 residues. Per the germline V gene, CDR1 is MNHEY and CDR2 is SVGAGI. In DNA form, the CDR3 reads TGTGCCAGCAGTTACTCGACTAGCGGGACTTCTGGGGAGCAGTACTTC. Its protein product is CASSYSTSGTSGEQYF.

The CDR3 DNA reads TGTGCCAGTAGTATGCCGGCTTACAGGGGGGACTACGAGCAGTACTTC. This sequence encodes CASSMPAYRGDYEQYF. V and J are TRBV19 and TRBJ2-7, with TRBD1 matching over 8 bases. CDR3 length equals 16 residues. Germline assignment: CDR1 LNHDA and CDR2 SQIVND (reference sequence). The V and J ends lost 3 bases and 3 bases, in that order; junction bases with no gene match: 10.

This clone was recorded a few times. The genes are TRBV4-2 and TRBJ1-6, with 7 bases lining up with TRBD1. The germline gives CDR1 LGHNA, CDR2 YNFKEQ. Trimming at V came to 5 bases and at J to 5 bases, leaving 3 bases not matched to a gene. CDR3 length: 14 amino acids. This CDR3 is CASSGDRDNSPLHF. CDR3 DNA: TGTGCCAGCAGCGGGGACAGAGATAATTCACCCCTCCACTTT.

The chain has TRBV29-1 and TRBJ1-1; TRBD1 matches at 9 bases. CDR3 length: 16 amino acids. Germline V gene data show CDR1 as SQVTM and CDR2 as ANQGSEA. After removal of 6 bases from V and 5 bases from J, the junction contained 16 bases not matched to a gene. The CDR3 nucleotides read TGCAGCGTGGGAGGGGGACAGGGTACCTTGGGGACTGAAGCTTTCTTT. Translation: CSVGGGQGTLGTEAFF.

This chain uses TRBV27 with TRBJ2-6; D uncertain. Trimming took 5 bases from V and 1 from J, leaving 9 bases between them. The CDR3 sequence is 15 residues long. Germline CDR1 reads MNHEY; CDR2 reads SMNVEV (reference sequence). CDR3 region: CASSPLQSGANVLTF. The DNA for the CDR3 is TGTGCCAGCAGTCCTCTACAGTCTGGGGCCAACGTCCTGACTTTC.

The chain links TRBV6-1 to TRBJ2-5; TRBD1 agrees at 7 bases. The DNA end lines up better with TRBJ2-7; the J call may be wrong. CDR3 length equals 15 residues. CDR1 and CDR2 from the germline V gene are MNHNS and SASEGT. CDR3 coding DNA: TGTGCCAGCAGCGACCCAACAGGGGAGCGGCACGAGCAGTACTTC. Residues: CASSDPTGERHEQYF.

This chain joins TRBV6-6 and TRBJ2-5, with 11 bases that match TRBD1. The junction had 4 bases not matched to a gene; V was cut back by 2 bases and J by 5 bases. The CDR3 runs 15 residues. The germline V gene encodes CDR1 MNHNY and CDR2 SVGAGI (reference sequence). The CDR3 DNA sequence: TGTGCCAGCAGTTACCCGGGACAGGGGGTTGAGACCCAGTACTTC. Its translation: CASSYPGQGVETQYF.

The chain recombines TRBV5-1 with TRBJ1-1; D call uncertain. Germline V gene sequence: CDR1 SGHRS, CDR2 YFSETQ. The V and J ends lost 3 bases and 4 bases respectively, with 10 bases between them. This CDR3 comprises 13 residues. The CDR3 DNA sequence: TGCGCCAGCAGCTCCCTTACGAGCACTGAAGCTTTCTTT. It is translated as CASSSLTSTEAFF.

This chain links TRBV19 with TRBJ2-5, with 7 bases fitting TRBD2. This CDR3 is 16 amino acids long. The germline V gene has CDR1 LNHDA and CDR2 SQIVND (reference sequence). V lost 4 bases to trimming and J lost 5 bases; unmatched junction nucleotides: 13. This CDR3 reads CASSSNIGPRGETQYF. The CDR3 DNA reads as TGTGCCAGTAGTAGTAACATTGGACCGCGGGGGGAGACCCAGTACTTC. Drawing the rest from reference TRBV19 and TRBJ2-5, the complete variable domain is DGGITQSPKYLFRKEGQNVTLSCEQNLNHDAMYWYRQDPGQGLRLIYYSQIVNDFQKGDIAEGYSVSREKKESFPLTVTSAQKNPTAFYLCASSSNIGPRGETQYFGPGTRLLVL.

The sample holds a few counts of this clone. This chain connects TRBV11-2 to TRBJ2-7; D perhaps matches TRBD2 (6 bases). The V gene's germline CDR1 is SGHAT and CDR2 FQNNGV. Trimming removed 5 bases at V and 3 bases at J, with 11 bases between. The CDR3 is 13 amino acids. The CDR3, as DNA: TGTGCCAGCAGCGCCGGGAGTGGCTACGAGCAGTACTTC. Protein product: CASSAGSGYEQYF.

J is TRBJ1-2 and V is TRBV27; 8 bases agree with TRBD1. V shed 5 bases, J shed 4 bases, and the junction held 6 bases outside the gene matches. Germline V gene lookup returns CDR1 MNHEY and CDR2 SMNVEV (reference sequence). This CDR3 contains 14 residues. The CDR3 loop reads CASSPRGLSYGYTF. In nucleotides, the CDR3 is TGTGCCAGCAGTCCCAGGGGGCTGAGCTATGGCTACACCTTC.

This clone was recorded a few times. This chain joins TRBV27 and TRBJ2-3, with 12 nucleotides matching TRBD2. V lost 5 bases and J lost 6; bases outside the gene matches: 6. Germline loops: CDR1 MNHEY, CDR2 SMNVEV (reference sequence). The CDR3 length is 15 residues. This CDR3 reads CASSVGTSGSDTQYF. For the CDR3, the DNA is TGTGCCAGCAGTGTGGGGACTAGCGGGTCGGATACGCAGTATTTT.

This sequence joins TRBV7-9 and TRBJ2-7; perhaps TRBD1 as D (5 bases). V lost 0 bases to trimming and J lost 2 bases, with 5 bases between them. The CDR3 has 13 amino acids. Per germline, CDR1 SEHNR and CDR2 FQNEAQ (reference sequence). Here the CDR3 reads CASSLAGPYEQYF. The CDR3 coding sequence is TGTGCCAGCAGCTTAGCGGGGCCCTACGAGCAGTACTTC. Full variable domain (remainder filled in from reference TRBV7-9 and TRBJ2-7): DTGVSQNPRHKITKRGQNVTFRCDPISEHNRLYWYRQTLGQGPEFLTYFQNEAQLEKSRLLSDRFSAERPKGSFSTLEIQRTEQGDSAMYLCASSLAGPYEQYFGPGTRLTVT.

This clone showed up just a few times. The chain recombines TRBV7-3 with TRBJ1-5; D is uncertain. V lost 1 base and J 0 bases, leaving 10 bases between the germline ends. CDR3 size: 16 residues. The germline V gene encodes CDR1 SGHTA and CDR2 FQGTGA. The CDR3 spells CASSLSGRRSNQPQHF. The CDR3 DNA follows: TGTGCCAGCAGCTTAAGTGGCAGGCGTAGCAATCAGCCCCAGCATTTT.

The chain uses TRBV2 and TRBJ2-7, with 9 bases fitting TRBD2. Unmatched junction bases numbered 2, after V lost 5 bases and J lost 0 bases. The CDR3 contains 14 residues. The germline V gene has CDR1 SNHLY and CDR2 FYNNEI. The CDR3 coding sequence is TGTGCCAGCAGTTTAGCGGGGGCCTCCTACGAGCAGTACTTC. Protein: CASSLAGASYEQYF.

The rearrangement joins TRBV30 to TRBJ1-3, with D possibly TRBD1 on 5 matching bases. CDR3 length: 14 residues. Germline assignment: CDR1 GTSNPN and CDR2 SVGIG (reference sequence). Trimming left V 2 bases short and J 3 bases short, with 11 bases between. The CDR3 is CAWSWQGGGNTIYF. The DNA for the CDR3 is TGTGCCTGGAGTTGGCAGGGCGGTGGAAACACCATATATTTT.

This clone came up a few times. CDR3 region: CASSPRIGPGNTIYF. Written as DNA, the CDR3 is TGTGCCAGCAGCCCAAGGATTGGGCCTGGAAACACCATATATTTT. The V gene is TRBV14, the J gene TRBJ1-3; D call uncertain. From germline, CDR1 is SGHDN and CDR2 FVKESK. This CDR3 contains 15 residues. The V end lost 4 bases, the J end lost 2 bases, and 12 bases lay between the germline ends.

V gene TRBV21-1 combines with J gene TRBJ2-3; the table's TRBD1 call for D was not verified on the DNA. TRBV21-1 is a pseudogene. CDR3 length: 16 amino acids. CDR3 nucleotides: TGTGCCAGCAGCAAAGAAGGGGACAGGGGAGCAGATACGCAGTATTTT. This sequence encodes CASSKEGDRGADTQYF.

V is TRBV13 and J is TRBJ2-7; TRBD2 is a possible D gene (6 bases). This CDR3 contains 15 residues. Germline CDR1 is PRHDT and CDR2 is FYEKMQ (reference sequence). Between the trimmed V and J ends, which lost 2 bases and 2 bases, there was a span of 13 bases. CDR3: CASSLRRERAYEQYF. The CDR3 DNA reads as TGTGCCAGCAGCTTAAGGCGGGAAAGGGCCTACGAGCAGTACTTC.

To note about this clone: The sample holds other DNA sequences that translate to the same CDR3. The CDR3: CASSLGPYGYTF. DNA of the CDR3: TGTGCCAGCAGTTTAGGGCCCTATGGCTACACCTTC. The rearrangement uses TRBV28 and TRBJ1-2; unclear D gene. The V end was cut by 2 bases, the J end by 4 bases, with 5 bases between. Germline-derived CDR1 and CDR2 are MDHEN and SYDVKM. This CDR3 is built from 12 residues.

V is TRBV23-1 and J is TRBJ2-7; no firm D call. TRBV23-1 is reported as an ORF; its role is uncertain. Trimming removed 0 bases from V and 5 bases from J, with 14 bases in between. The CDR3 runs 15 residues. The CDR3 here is CASSQSHPPVNEQYF. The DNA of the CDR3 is TGCGCCAGCAGTCAATCGCACCCCCCGGTCAACGAGCAGTACTTC.

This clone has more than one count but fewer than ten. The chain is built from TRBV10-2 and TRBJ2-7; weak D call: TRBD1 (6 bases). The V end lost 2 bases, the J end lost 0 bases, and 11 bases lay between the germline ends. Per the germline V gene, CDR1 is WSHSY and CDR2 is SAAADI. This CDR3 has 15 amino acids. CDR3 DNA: TGCGCCAGCAGTGAGCCCGGACAGATCTCCTACGAGCAGTACTTC. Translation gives CASSEPGQISYEQYF.

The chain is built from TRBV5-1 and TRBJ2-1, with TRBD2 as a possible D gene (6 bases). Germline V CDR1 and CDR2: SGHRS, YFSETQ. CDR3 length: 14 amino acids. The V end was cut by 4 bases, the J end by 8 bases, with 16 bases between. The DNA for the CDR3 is TGCGCCAGCAGCGGGGGACGCGGCGGGGATGAGCAGTTCTTC. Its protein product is CASSGGRGGDEQFF.

As DNA, the CDR3 is TGCGCCAGCAGCTTGGGAGCGGGAGGGAGGAGGAATGAGCAGTTCTTC. The encoded protein is CASSLGAGGRRNEQFF. V usage is TRBV5-1 and J usage is TRBJ2-1; 10 bases map to TRBD2. CDR1 SGHRS and CDR2 YFSETQ come from the germline V gene. CDR3 size: 16 residues. V was pared by 0 bases and J by 7 bases, with 7 bases of the junction left unmatched.

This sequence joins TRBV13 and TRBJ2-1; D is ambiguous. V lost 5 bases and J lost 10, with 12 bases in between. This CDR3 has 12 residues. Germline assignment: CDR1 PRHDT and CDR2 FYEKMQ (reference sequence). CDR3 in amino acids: CASSDIMKEQFF. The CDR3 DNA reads TGTGCCAGCAGCGACATTATGAAGGAGCAGTTCTTC.

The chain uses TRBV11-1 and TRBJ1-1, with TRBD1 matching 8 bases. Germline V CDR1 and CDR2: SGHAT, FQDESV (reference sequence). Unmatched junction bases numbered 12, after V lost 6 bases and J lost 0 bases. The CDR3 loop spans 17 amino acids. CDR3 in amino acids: CASSSGGQAGMNTEAFF. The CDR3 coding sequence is TGTGCCAGCAGTAGCGGGGGACAGGCCGGAATGAACACTGAAGCTTTCTTT.

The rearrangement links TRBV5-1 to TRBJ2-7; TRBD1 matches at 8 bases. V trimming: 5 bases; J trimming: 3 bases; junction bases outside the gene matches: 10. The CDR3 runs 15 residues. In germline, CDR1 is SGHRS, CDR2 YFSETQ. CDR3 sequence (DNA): TGCGCCAGCAGTCGGGACAGGCCTGCTGACTACGAGCAGTACTTC. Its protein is CASSRDRPADYEQYF. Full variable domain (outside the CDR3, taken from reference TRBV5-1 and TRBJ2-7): KAGVTQTPRYLIKTRGQQVTLSCSPISGHRSVSWYQQTPGQGLQFLFEYFSETQRNKGNFPGRFSGRQFSNSRSEMNVSTLELGDSALYLCASSRDRPADYEQYFGPGTRLTVT.